Below, 13 T cell receptor beta chains from the same sample are listed, as sequenced in a study of T cell responses to AZD1222 COVID-19 vaccine. TCRdb keeps only in-frame clones here, not all; method: immunoSEQ multiplex PCR. Here the sample spans more than 150,000 clones, about nine tenths being singletons. Sequenced here: peripheral blood, sampled after recovery from COVID-19. These receptors all come from an adult who had recovered from COVID-19.

This chain joins TRBV13 and TRBJ1-3; tentatively, D is TRBD1 (5 bases). Germline CDR1 is PRHDT and CDR2 is FYEKMQ (reference sequence). The CDR3 has 15 amino acids. Trimming shortened V by 7 bases and J by 0 bases, and 13 bases separated the two germline ends. CDR3 protein: CASTYSGFSGNTIYF. Here the CDR3 DNA reads TGTGCCAGCACATATTCAGGGTTCTCTGGAAACACCATATATTTT.

The CDR3 DNA follows: TGCGCCAGCAGCCAATTTGGGGGAGATCAGCCCCAGCATTTT. Its translation: CASSQFGGDQPQHF. The rearrangement joins TRBV4-3 to TRBJ1-5, with D perhaps TRBD1 (5 bases). Trimming stripped 2 bases from V and 5 bases from J, with 10 bases between. This CDR3 region has 14 residues. Germline lookup yields CDR1 LGHNA and CDR2 YSLEER.

The chain carries TRBV7-8 and TRBJ1-6, with a tentative D call TRBD1 (6 bases). The germline V gene encodes CDR1 SGHVS and CDR2 FQNEAQ. CDR3 length: 16 amino acids. V lost 5 bases and J 6 bases, leaving 17 bases between the germline ends. The CDR3 is CASSLHKTGINSPLHF. In DNA, the CDR3 is TGTGCCAGCAGCCTACACAAGACAGGAATTAATTCACCCCTCCACTTT.

This clone was detected only a few times. The V call is TRBV2, the J call TRBJ2-5, with D maybe TRBD1 (5 bases). Germline CDR1 SNHLY, CDR2 FYNNEI. V shed 4 bases and J shed 4 bases, with 10 bases lying between them. The CDR3 runs 13 residues. DNA of the CDR3: TGTGCCAGCAGTGGACAGTTAAGAGAGACCCAGTACTTC. Translated, it gives CASSGQLRETQYF.

CDR3 sequence: CASSPRAGGYGYTF. In nucleotides, the CDR3 is TGTGCCAGCAGCCCGAGGGCGGGGGGCTATGGCTACACCTTC. This chain links TRBV7-2 with TRBJ1-2, with D maybe TRBD1 (5 bases). Deletions cut 5 bases from V and 4 bases from J, with 14 bases between. The CDR3 is 14 amino acids. Germline CDR1 is SGHTA and CDR2 is FQGNSA.

The chain uses TRBV28 and TRBJ2-7; possible D gene TRBD1, 6 bases. This CDR3 contains 14 residues. V was trimmed by 7 bases and J by 4 bases, leaving 17 bases between them. The germline CDR1 and CDR2 sequences are MDHEN and SYDVKM. CDR3: CASTLGAGRYEQYF. DNA for the CDR3: TGTGCCAGCACCCTGGGGGCCGGGCGTTACGAGCAGTACTTC.

The chain is built from TRBV7-3 and TRBJ2-7; D may be TRBD1 (6 bases). The CDR3 has 15 amino acids. Trimming cost V 2 bases and J 0 bases, with 11 bases left between them. The germline gives CDR1 SGHTA, CDR2 FQGTGA. In DNA form, the CDR3 reads TGTGCCAGCAGCTTATCAGGGGAAAGCTCCTACGAGCAGTACTTC. This translates into CASSLSGESSYEQYF.

The genes are TRBV20-1 and TRBJ2-2; 7 bases fit TRBD2. Germline V lookup: CDR1 DFQATT, CDR2 SNEGSKA (reference sequence). The CDR3 contains 15 residues. Germline trimming cut 3 bases from V and 3 bases from J; bases unmatched to any gene: 7. The CDR3 is CSASSSGAYTGELFF. In DNA, the CDR3 is TGCAGTGCTAGTTCAAGCGGGGCATACACCGGGGAGCTGTTTTTT.

J is TRBJ2-7 and V is TRBV3-1 (or the pseudogene TRBV3-2), with 7 bases aligning to TRBD1. The germline gives CDR1 LGHDT, CDR2 YNNKEL (reference sequence). J was trimmed by 6 bases and V by 5 bases; bases with no gene match: 10. CDR3 size: 14 residues. CDR3 residues: CASSAPRPGGEQYF. The CDR3 DNA is TGTGCCAGCAGCGCCCCTCGACCAGGGGGCGAGCAGTACTTC.

J is TRBJ2-7 and V is TRBV6-2 or TRBV6-3; D is ambiguous. The V gene lost 6 bases and the J gene lost 2 bases, with 14 bases spanning the gap. The CDR3 is 14 residues long. The germline V gene encodes CDR1 MNHEY and CDR2 SVGEGT. The CDR3 reads CASSGRKITYEQYF. CDR3 DNA: TGTGCCAGCAGCGGACGGAAGATTACCTACGAGCAGTACTTC.

This clone appeared a single time. This chain uses TRBV24-1 with TRBJ2-3; 10 positions agree with TRBD2. The germline CDR1 and CDR2 sequences are KGHDR and SFDVKD. The CDR3 contains 13 residues. J gave up 7 bases and V 7 bases, and 4 bases lay outside the gene matches. The CDR3 reads CATSQRGGNTQYF. CDR3 nucleotide sequence: TGTGCCACCAGCCAGCGGGGGGGGAATACGCAGTATTTT.

The CDR3: CASSGAGQSGSYEQYF. CDR3 sequence (DNA): TGTGCCAGCAGTGGGGCGGGACAGTCGGGCTCCTACGAGCAGTACTTC. The V call is TRBV2, the J call TRBJ2-7; D is possibly TRBD1 (7 bases). Germline CDR1 and CDR2: SNHLY and FYNNEI. Trimming left V 4 bases short and J 0 bases short, with 16 bases between. The CDR3 length is 16 residues.

The chain employs TRBV11-2 and TRBJ1-3; unclear D gene. Germline loops: CDR1 SGHAT, CDR2 FQNNGV. This CDR3 comprises 17 residues. With 5 bases removed from V and 0 bases from J, the gap between germline ends came to 17 bases. The CDR3: CASSLGLGRNSGNTIYF. CDR3 bases: TGTGCCAGCAGCCTGGGTCTCGGCAGGAACTCTGGAAACACCATATATTTT.